This T cell receptor beta chain was found in a study of T cells in Graves' hyperthyroidism and ophthalmopathy. Diagnoses were made from clinical symptoms, serum measures (thyroxine and TRAb), thyroid ultrasound and orbital computed tomography. This CDR3 has 16 residues. V was pared by 1 base and J by 9 bases, with 21 bases between. The germline V gene encodes CDR1 SEHNR and CDR2 FQNEAQ (reference sequence). Authors of the study amplified TCR beta CDR3 regions from RNA transcripts. Using the HTBI primer set, a first-round RT-PCR was run on the TCR CDR3. TCRdb re-derived calls from the multiplex PCR reads in MiXCR, one entry per CDR3 protein. The sample holds 500,000 to 650,000 distinct CDR3 sequences, 46% seen once.

This TCR derives from an adult woman with Graves' disease, either hyperthyroidism or ophthalmopathy (not recorded which). This sequence joins TRBV7-9 and TRBJ2-5, with D possibly matching TRBD1 (6 bases). The sample taken for sequencing was peripheral blood or thyroid tissue (not recorded which). For the CDR3, the DNA is TGTGCCAGCAGCTTAGTGACAGGCTATAGCAATCAGCCCCAGTACTTC. Its translation is CASSLVTGYSNQPQYF.